The 12 T cell receptor beta chains below were found in one sample sequenced in a study of regulatory T cells in long-lasting Graves disease (dated by TCRdb to the early 2020s). The meaning of the sample's time point label: newly diagnosed GD, antithyroid drugs for less than 3 months. For both TCR sequencing and RNA sequencing, RNA was extracted from PBMCs using TRIzol. Receptor amplification or capture employed multiplex PCR. The run used an Illumina HiSeq 4000. TCR beta libraries were built with iRepertoire HTBI primers and Arm-PCR amplification of CDR3 regions. TCRdb redid the processing of the public reads, applying fastp at Q25 and MiXCR, and retained in-frame beta chains. For every CDR3 protein sequence, its rows merge into one entry that carries the most common genes and DNA. This sample holds roughly 500,000 distinct CDR3 sequences; 12% were observed only once. More than 8% of the sample is taken by the ten largest.

This sample was also put to use in a study of T cells in Graves' hyperthyroidism and ophthalmopathy.

Sequencing was performed on peripheral blood mononuclear cells (PBMCs), taken at new diagnosis, from a patient treated with antithyroid drugs. The receptors were sampled from a woman younger than 45 with Graves disease. Donor details come from another sample of the same person, matched by shared clones.

Points on this clonotype: A much larger clone lies a single base off, so this may be a read error. This chain links TRBV28 with TRBJ1-5, with TRBD1 as a possible D gene (5 bases). This CDR3 contains 15 residues. Germline V gene data show CDR1 as MDHEN and CDR2 as SYDVKM. The CDR3 region has the DNA TGTGCCGGCAGCAACGGACACATCAGGAATCAGCCCCAGCATTTT. It is translated as CAGSNGHIRNQPQHF.

The rearrangement joins TRBV28 to TRBJ2-5; no definite D call. The CDR3 is 13 residues long. With 8 bases removed from V and 7 bases from J, the gap between germline ends came to 17 bases. Germline V gene sequence: CDR1 MDHEN, CDR2 SYDVKM. CDR3 protein: CASGYLPPRTQYF. DNA of the CDR3: TGTGCCAGCGGTTACTTGCCCCCCCGGACCCAGTACTTC.

This chain connects TRBV5-6 to TRBJ2-2, with TRBD1 identical over 8 bases. The CDR3 extends over 16 amino acids. The germline gives CDR1 SGHDT, CDR2 YYEEEE. J gave up 5 bases and V 7 bases, and 13 bases lay outside the gene matches. The CDR3 protein is CASQNLGTGGTGELFF. CDR3 DNA sequence: TGTGCCAGCCAAAACCTTGGGACAGGTGGTACCGGGGAGCTGTTTTTT.

At least ten counts were recorded for this clonotype. This chain's CDR3 is CASSSPYPSQRYTDTQYF. The DNA for the CDR3 is TGTGCCAGCAGCTCACCCTATCCCTCACAGAGATACACAGATACGCAGTATTTT. This sequence joins TRBV11-2 and TRBJ2-3; D is uncertain. This CDR3 has 18 amino acids. Germline assignment: CDR1 SGHAT and CDR2 FQNNGV. V gave up 4 bases and J gave up 2 bases, with 22 bases separating them.

This clonotype was recorded a few times. The chain employs TRBV20-1 and TRBJ2-2; 12 bases are a match to TRBD2. Per the germline V gene, CDR1 is DFQATT and CDR2 is SNEGSKA (reference sequence). J was trimmed by 5 bases and V by 6 bases; bases with no gene match: 10. The CDR3 length is 16 residues. The CDR3 sequence: CSASAPLAGGTGELFF. CDR3 in DNA: TGCAGTGCCTCGGCCCCACTAGCGGGAGGTACCGGGGAGCTGTTTTTT.

This clonotype occurred a few times. This chain links TRBV30 with TRBJ1-2, with D unresolved. The germline V gene has CDR1 GTSNPN and CDR2 SVGIG (reference sequence). There are 12 residues in the CDR3. Trimming shortened V by 2 bases and J by 4 bases, and 8 bases separated the two germline ends. CDR3 DNA: TGTGCCTGGAGTATAGGCAGCTATGGCTACACCTTC. This encodes CAWSIGSYGYTF.

This rearrangement joins TRBV20-1 to TRBJ2-1; D possibly corresponds to TRBD2 (6 bases). V lost 6 bases, J lost 11 bases, and 14 bases lay in between. CDR1 and CDR2 (germline): DFQATT, SNEGSKA (reference sequence). The CDR3 contains 11 residues. The CDR3 DNA reads as TGCAGTGCGACCCTGGGGGGAAAGCAGTTCTTC. It yields the protein CSATLGGKQFF.

This clonotype was seen a few times. The chain combines TRBV6-2 or TRBV6-3 with TRBJ2-2, with TRBD1 identical over 7 bases. V lost 2 bases to trimming and J lost 3 bases; unmatched junction nucleotides: 0. Germline V gene sequence: CDR1 MNHEY, CDR2 SVGEGT. The CDR3 covers 14 residues. Here the CDR3 DNA reads TGTGCCAGCAGTTACGGGACAGACACCGGGGAGCTGTTTTTT. This encodes CASSYGTDTGELFF.

The chain recombines TRBV10-3 with TRBJ1-1; no clear D gene. The V end was cut by 0 bases, the J end by 4 bases, with 12 bases between. Germline-derived CDR1 and CDR2 are ENHRY and SYGVKD. This CDR3 is built from 15 residues. The CDR3 nucleotides read TGTGCCATCAGTGAGTCGGCCCCTAGGAGCACTGAAGCTTTCTTT. Amino acid sequence: CAISESAPRSTEAFF.

There are many counts of this clonotype. The chain combines TRBV9 with TRBJ2-1; TRBD2 might be the D (6 bases). Trimming left V 0 bases short and J 6 bases short, with 10 bases between. Germline assignment: CDR1 SGDLS and CDR2 YYNGEE. The CDR3 totals 14 residues. For the CDR3, the DNA is TGTGCCAGCAGCGTAGTGCGGGGCGGCAATGAGCAGTTCTTC. It encodes CASSVVRGGNEQFF.

Only a few counts were recorded for this clonotype. V usage is TRBV12-3 or TRBV12-4 and J usage is TRBJ2-7; TRBD2 aligns across 12 bases. The CDR3 extends over 17 amino acids. The J segment lost 1 base and the V segment lost 3 bases, leaving 7 bases of the junction unmatched. DNA for the CDR3: TGTGCCAGCAGTTTCCGGACTAGCGGGACCTCGTCCTACGAGCAGTACTTC. This gives the protein CASSFRTSGTSSYEQYF.

This clonotype has just a few counts. This chain connects TRBV3-1 to TRBJ2-2; TRBD2 agrees at 11 bases. Per germline, CDR1 LGHDT and CDR2 YNNKEL (reference sequence). This CDR3 is 22 amino acids long. V lost 4 bases and J lost 0; bases outside the gene matches: 19. CDR3 residues: CASSRIIAGGTLIGSNTGELFF. CDR3 bases: TGTGCCAGCAGCCGAATAATAGCGGGAGGGACGCTGATCGGTTCGAACACCGGGGAGCTGTTTTTT.